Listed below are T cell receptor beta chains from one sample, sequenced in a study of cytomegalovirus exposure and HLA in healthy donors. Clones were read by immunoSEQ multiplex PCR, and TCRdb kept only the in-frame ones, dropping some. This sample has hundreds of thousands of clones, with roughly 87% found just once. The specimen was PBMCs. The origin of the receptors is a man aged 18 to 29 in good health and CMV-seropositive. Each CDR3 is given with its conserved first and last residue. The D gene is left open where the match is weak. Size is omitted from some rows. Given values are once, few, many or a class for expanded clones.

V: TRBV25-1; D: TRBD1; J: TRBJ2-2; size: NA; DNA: TGTGCCAGCCGCGGGACAGGCCGGGGCCGCGCGAACACCGGGGAGCTGTTTTTT; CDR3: CASRGTGRGRANTGELFF
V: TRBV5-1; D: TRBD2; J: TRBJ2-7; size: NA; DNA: TGCGCCAGCAGCGGGGGGACTAGCGGGAGGAAAAGGTCCTACGAGCAGTACTTC; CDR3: CASSGGTSGRKRSYEQYF
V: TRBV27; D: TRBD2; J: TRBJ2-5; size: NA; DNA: TGTGCCAGCAGTTTGGCGGGAGGGCGGGAGACCCAGTACTTC; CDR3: CASSLAGGRETQYF
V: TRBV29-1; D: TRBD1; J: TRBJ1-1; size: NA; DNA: TGCAGCGTACGTCCAGGGGGCACGAAGACTGAAGCTTTCTTT; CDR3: CSVRPGGTKTEAFF
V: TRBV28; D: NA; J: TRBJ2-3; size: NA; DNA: TGTGCCAGCAGTTTTGGACAGAGCACAGATACGCAGTATTTT; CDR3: CASSFGQSTDTQYF
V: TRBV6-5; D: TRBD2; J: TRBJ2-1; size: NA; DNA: TGTGCCAGCAGTTCGGGACTAGCGGGCAGGCGGTGGGCGCAGTTCTTC; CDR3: CASSSGLAGRRWAQFF
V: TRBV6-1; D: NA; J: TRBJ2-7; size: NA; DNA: TGTGCCAGCAGTGAGCGAGGGGTGGCCGAGCAGTACTTC; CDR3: CASSERGVAEQYF
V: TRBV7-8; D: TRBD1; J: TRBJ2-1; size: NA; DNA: TGTGCCAGCAGCTTGCCAGGGGGCACCTACAATGAGCAGTTCTTC; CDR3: CASSLPGGTYNEQFF
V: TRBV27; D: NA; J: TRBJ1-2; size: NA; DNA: TGTGCCAGCAGTGCTCGGGACGGGATACACTATGGCTACACCTTC; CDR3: CASSARDGIHYGYTF
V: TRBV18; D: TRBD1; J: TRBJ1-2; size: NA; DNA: TGTGCCAGCTCACCAAGGCAGGGGGCCGGTAACTATGGCTACACCTTC; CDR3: CASSPRQGAGNYGYTF
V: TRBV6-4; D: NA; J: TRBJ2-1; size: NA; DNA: TGTGCCAGCAACCATCCCGGCGGTGAGCAGTTCTTC; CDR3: CASNHPGGEQFF
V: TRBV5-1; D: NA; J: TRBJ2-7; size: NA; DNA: TGCGCCAGCAGCTTGGAGAGGAGCTCCTACGAGCAGTACTTC; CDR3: CASSLERSSYEQYF
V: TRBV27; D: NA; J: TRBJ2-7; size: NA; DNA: TGTGCCAGCAGGGATAAATTCTACGAGCAGTACTTC; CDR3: CASRDKFYEQYF
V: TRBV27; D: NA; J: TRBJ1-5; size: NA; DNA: TGTGCCAGCAGTTTATCCGGTCGGGGGCAGCCCCAGCATTTT; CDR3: CASSLSGRGQPQHF
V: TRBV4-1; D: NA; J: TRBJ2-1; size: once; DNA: TGCGCCAGCAGCCAAGGAATTTTCCGAGACAATGAGCAGTTCTTC; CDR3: CASSQGIFRDNEQFF
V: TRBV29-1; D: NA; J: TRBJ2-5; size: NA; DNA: TGCAGCGTAAAAGGGGGAGAGACCCAGTACTTC; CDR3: CSVKGGETQYF
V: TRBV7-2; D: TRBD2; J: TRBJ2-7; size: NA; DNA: TGTGCCAGCAGCCTTACTAGCGGGAGCTACGAGCAGTACTTC; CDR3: CASSLTSGSYEQYF
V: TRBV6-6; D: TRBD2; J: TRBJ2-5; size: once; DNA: TGTGCCAGCAGAGGGACTAGCGGACAAGAGACCCAGTACTTC; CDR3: CASRGTSGQETQYF
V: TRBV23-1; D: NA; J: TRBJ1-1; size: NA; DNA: TGCGCCAGCAGAACAGAGAACACTGAAGCTTTCTTT; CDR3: CASRTENTEAFF
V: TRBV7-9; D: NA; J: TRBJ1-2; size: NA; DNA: TGTGCCAGCAGCTTACCTTTCGGGACCTATGGCTACACCTTC; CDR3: CASSLPFGTYGYTF
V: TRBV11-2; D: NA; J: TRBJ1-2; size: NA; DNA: TGTGCCAGCAGCTTAGCCCCGGGGCGGGTTGGCTACACCTTC; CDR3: CASSLAPGRVGYTF
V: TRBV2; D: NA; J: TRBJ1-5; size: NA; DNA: TGTGCCAGCGGATCCCTTGGAAGATACAATCAGCCCCAGCATTTT; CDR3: CASGSLGRYNQPQHF
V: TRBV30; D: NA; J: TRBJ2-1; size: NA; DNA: TGTGCCTGGAGTGTACCGTGGGATGAGCAGTTCTTC; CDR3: CAWSVPWDEQFF
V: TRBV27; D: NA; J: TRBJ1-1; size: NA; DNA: TGTGCCAGCAGTCGACCTACGGGGGCAAGGTCGAACACTGAAGCTTTCTTT; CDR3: CASSRPTGARSNTEAFF
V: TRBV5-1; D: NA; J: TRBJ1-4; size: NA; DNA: TGCGCCAGCAGCTTGGCCGGGGAGGGAGCGGATGAAAAACTGTTTTTT; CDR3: CASSLAGEGADEKLFF
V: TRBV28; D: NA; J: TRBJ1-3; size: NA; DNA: TGTGCCAGCAGTTTGGGAAACACCATATATTTT; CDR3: CASSLGNTIYF
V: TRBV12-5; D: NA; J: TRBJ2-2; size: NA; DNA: TGTGCTAGTGGTCGTTTTGTGGCGGGATACACCGGGGAGCTGTTTTTT; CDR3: CASGRFVAGYTGELFF
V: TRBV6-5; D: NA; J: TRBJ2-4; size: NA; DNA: TGTGCCAGCAGTTACGATGGGAAAAACATTCAGTACTTC; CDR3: CASSYDGKNIQYF
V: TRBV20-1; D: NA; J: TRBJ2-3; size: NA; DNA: TGCAGTGTGAGGGTGGGAGATACGCAGTATTTT; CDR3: CSVRVGDTQYF
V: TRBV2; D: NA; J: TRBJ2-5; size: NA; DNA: TGTGCCAGCAGAAACAGGGATATAGAGACCCAGTACTTC; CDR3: CASRNRDIETQYF
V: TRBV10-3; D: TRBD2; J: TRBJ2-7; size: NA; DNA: TGTGCCACCCAGCCTAGCGGCCACTACGAGCAGTACTTC; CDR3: CATQPSGHYEQYF
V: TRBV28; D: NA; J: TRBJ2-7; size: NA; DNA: TGTGCCAGCAGTTACCCCCTAACGGGCCTCTCCTACGAGCAGTACTTC; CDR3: CASSYPLTGLSYEQYF
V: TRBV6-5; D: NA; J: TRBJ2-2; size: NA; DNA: TGTGCCAGCAGTTACTCAGGGGGTTCGAACACCGGGGAGCTGTTTTTT; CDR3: CASSYSGGSNTGELFF
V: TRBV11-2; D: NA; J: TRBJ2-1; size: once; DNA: TGTGCCAGCAGCTTAGGGGGGGCGACCAATGAGCAGTTCTTC; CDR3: CASSLGGATNEQFF
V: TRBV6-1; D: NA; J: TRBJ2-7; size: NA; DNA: TGTGCCAGCAGTGTGGACCCCGTCGACGAGCAGTACTTC; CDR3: CASSVDPVDEQYF
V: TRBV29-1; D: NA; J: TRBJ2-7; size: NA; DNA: TGCAGCGTTGAAACCGGGCCAGGGCCTCTCTACGAGCAGTACTTC; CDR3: CSVETGPGPLYEQYF
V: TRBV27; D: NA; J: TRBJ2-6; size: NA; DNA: TGTGCCAGCAGTCCAATGGACAGTAACTCTGGGGCCAACGTCCTGACTTTC; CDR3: CASSPMDSNSGANVLTF
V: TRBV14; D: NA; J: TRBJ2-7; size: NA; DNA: TGTGCCAGCAGCCATGATTACCATTACGAGCAGTACTTC; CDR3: CASSHDYHYEQYF
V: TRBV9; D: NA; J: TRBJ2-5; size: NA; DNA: TGTGCCAGCAGCGTGAATTCGGGGGAGACCCAGTACTTC; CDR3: CASSVNSGETQYF
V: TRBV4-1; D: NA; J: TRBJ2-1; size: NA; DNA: TGCGCCAGCAGCCAAAACACCAACTACAATGAGCAGTTCTTC; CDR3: CASSQNTNYNEQFF
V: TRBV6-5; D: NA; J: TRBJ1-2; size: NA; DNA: TGTGCCAGCAGTTACTTTCCCCTCGACAAGGGCTATGGCTACACCTTC; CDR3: CASSYFPLDKGYGYTF
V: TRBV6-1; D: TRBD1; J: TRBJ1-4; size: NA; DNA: TGTGCCAGCAGGACAGGGCAACGGGGTGAAAAACTGTTTTTT; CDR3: CASRTGQRGEKLFF
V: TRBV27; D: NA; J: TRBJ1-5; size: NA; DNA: TGTGCCAGCAGCTACCGGGGTTGGGGGGATCAGCCCCAGCATTTT; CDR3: CASSYRGWGDQPQHF
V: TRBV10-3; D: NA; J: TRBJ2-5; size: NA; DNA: TGTGCCATCCAGGTGAAAGAGACCCAGTACTTC; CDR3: CAIQVKETQYF
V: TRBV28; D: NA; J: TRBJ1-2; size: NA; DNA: TGTGCCAGCAGTTTAGACGCTAACTATGGCTACACCTTC; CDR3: CASSLDANYGYTF
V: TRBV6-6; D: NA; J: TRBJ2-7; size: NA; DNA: TGTGCCAGCAGTTACCGAGAGGACAGAACCTACGAGCAGTACTTC; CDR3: CASSYREDRTYEQYF
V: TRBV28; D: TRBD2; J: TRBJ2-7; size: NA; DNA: TGTGCCAGCAGTCCACCGACTAGCGGGAGTAGTGGTCGTTCCTACGAGCAGTACTTC; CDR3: CASSPPTSGSSGRSYEQYF
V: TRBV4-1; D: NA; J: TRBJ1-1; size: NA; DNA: TGCGCCAGCAGTGGGGGGACTGAAGCTTTCTTT; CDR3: CASSGGTEAFF